The T cell receptor beta chain under discussion was sequenced for a study of T cell clones after liver transplantation. Findings and caveats of the study: Low donor cell numbers restricted donor-reactive repertoire measurement in a couple of subjects.

The germline V gene encodes CDR1 SGHRS and CDR2 YFSETQ. The V end lost 4 bases, the J end lost 4 bases, and 17 bases lay between the germline ends. The CDR3 consists of 15 residues. Measured with immunoSEQ multiplex PCR; TCRdb has only the in-frame clones, and not every one. Among 65,000 to 80,000 clones, roughly 80% were seen once, and the ten largest hold over 0.45%. Turning to this clone: Its antigen is undetermined.

This receptor was taken from a human donor who received a liver transplant. V usage is TRBV5-1 and J usage is TRBJ1-1; maybe TRBD1 (6 bases). The source material was CD4+ T cells from blood, sampled before liver transplant. The CDR3 nucleotides read TGCGCCAGCAGCCTGGACAGAATGGGCCCCACTGAAGCTTTCTTT. It yields the protein CASSLDRMGPTEAFF.